These 11 T cell receptor beta chains were all obtained from the same sample, sequenced in a study of TIL therapy for anti-PD-1-resistant metastatic lung cancer. The immunoSEQ assay was v3. Profiled with immunoSEQ multiplex PCR; TCRdb holds only in-frame clones, not every one. The table records around 100,000 clones, about three fifths of them present only once. Time point described: pre-treatment sample, taken before nivolumab and TIL therapy. The tumor samples were excised metastases, mostly pleural nodules or supraclavicular lymph nodes. Sequencing used tumor tissue, obtained at baseline. These receptors were collected from a person between 25 and 79 years old with non-small cell lung cancer.

The chain joins TRBV9 to TRBJ1-6, with 10 positions matching TRBD1. The V gene end was trimmed by 3 bases and the J gene end by 10 bases; junction bases not matched to a gene: 4. Germline CDR1 is SGDLS and CDR2 is YYNGEE. This CDR3 contains 14 residues. In DNA form, the CDR3 reads TGTGCCAGCAGCGCGAGACAGGGGGCCTCACCCCTCCACTTT. It translates to CASSARQGASPLHF.

V and J are TRBV19 and TRBJ2-6, with D perhaps TRBD2 (6 bases). CDR3 length equals 15 residues. Trimming pared 7 bases from V and 4 bases from J, leaving 14 bases between. From germline, CDR1 is LNHDA and CDR2 SQIVND (reference sequence). The CDR3, as DNA: TGTGCCAGTACCCGGGGGAGAGACGGGGCCAACGTCCTGACTTTC. Residues: CASTRGRDGANVLTF.

Notes on this clone: Sequence at one end of the junction differs from germline and may be a read error. This rearrangement joins TRBV14 to TRBJ2-7; a possible D gene is TRBD2 (5 bases). Germline V gene sequence: CDR1 SGHDN, CDR2 FVKESK. The CDR3 is 13 amino acids. The CDR3 loop is CASGQDIRGEQYF. DNA of the CDR3: TGTGCCAGCGGCCAAGATATTCGGGGCGAGCAGTACTTC.

This clone came up once. This chain connects TRBV3-1 (or the pseudogene TRBV3-2) to TRBJ2-3; 11 nucleotides align to TRBD2. Trimming cost V 3 bases and J 4 bases; bases outside gene matches: 6. CDR1 and CDR2 (germline): LGHDT, YNNKEL (reference sequence). The CDR3 is 16 residues long. The CDR3 loop reads CASSQLTSGVSDTQYF. DNA of the CDR3: TGTGCCAGCAGCCAGTTGACTAGCGGGGTATCAGATACGCAGTATTTT.

Of note for this clone: The sample has other DNA sequences that encode this CDR3 too. The CDR3, as DNA: TGTGCCAGCAGCTTTACAGGGTCTAATCAGCCCCAGCATTTT. This gives the protein CASSFTGSNQPQHF. J is TRBJ1-5 and V is TRBV5-6; the D gene is possibly TRBD1 (6 bases). V was cut by 2 bases and J by 4 bases, with 10 bases left in between. This CDR3 comprises 14 residues. The germline CDR1 and CDR2 sequences are SGHDT and YYEEEE.

This clone was recorded a few times. The V and J genes are TRBV29-1 and TRBJ2-1; the D is unclear. Germline V gives CDR1 SQVTM, CDR2 ANQGSEA. The V end was cut by 4 bases, the J end by 8 bases, with 9 bases between. This CDR3 region has 11 residues. CDR3 loop: CSVVIMDEQFF. The CDR3, as DNA: TGCAGCGTTGTTATTATGGATGAGCAGTTCTTC.

As concerns this clone: The missing conserved phenylalanine or tryptophan at the end of this CDR3 makes a read error likely. Because the CDR3's place on the DNA is in doubt, the DNA is left out and the CDR3 is given as listed by TCRdb. The CDR3 sequence is CASSLTNPGS. The J gene is TRBJ1-1, the V gene TRBV5-1; the table's D call, TRBD1, has no DNA check behind it. Inclusive of both ends, the CDR3 amounts to 10 amino acids. Germline CDR1 SGHRS, CDR2 YFSETQ.

The rearrangement joins TRBV4-2 to TRBJ2-5, with D possibly matching TRBD2 (7 bases). The CDR3 has 16 amino acids. CDR1 and CDR2 (germline): LGHNA, YNFKEQ. With 5 bases removed from V and 4 bases from J, the gap between germline ends came to 20 bases. Here the CDR3 reads CASSKGKGGSPETQYF. The CDR3 nucleotides read TGTGCCAGCAGCAAGGGGAAGGGGGGGTCCCCAGAGACCCAGTACTTC.

This sequence joins TRBV3-1 (or the pseudogene TRBV3-2) and TRBJ1-6, with D unclear. The germline V gene encodes CDR1 LGHDT and CDR2 YNNKEL (reference sequence). This CDR3 has 14 amino acids. V lost 2 bases to trimming and J lost 7 bases, with 9 bases between them. The CDR3 coding sequence is TGTGCCAGCAGCCAAACAGCCTCAAATTCACCCCTCCACTTT. Translating gives CASSQTASNSPLHF.

The chain carries TRBV6-2 or TRBV6-3 and TRBJ1-2, with a possible D match to TRBD1 (5 bases). The germline gives CDR1 MNHEY, CDR2 SVGEGT. V lost 0 bases and J 10 bases, leaving 33 bases between the germline ends. The CDR3 runs 20 residues. The CDR3 sequence: CASSYSLNHGGRKTLRVYTF. The CDR3 coding sequence is TGTGCCAGCAGTTACTCGTTGAACCACGGGGGGAGGAAAACCTTGCGGGTCTACACCTTC.

CDR3 coding DNA: TGTGCCAGCAGCTTAGACAGGGCAGGGTACGAGCAGTACTTC. Translating it yields CASSLDRAGYEQYF. The chain employs TRBV7-8 and TRBJ2-7; a possible D gene is TRBD1 (6 bases). The CDR3 sequence is 14 residues long. The germline V gene has CDR1 SGHVS and CDR2 FQNEAQ. V lost 1 base to trimming and J lost 4 bases, with 11 bases between them. Combining the CDR3 with reference TRBV7-8 and TRBJ2-7 gives the whole variable domain GAGVSQSPRYKVAKRGQDVALRCDPISGHVSLFWYQQALGQGPEFLTYFQNEAQLDKSGLPSDRFFAERPEGSVSTLKIQRTQQEDSAVYLCASSLDRAGYEQYFGPGTRLTVT.